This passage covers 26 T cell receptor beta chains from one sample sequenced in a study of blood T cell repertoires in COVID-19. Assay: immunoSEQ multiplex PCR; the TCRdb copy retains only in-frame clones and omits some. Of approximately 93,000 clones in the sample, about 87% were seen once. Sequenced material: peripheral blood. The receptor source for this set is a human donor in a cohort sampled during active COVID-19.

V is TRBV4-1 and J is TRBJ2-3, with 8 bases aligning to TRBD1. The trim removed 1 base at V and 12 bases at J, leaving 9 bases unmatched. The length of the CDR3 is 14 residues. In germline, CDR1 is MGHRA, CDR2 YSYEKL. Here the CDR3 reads CASSQAGGETIQYF. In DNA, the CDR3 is TGCGCCAGCAGCCAAGCAGGGGGCGAAACCATCCAGTATTTT.

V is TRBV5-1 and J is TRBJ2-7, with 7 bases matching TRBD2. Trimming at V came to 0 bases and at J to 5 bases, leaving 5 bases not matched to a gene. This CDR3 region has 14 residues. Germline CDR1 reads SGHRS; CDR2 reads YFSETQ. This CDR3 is CASSLGTAGDEQYF. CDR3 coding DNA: TGCGCCAGCAGCTTGGGAACTGCGGGGGACGAGCAGTACTTC. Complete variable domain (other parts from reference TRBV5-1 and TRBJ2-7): KAGVTQTPRYLIKTRGQQVTLSCSPISGHRSVSWYQQTPGQGLQFLFEYFSETQRNKGNFPGRFSGRQFSNSRSEMNVSTLELGDSALYLCASSLGTAGDEQYFGPGTRLTVT.

The DNA of the CDR3 is TGCGCCAGCAGTGAGTTAATCTTTAGCGGGAGGGTGAATGAGCAGTTCTTC. Amino acid sequence: CASSELIFSGRVNEQFF. This chain joins TRBV10-2 and TRBJ2-1, with TRBD2 matching 11 bases. CDR1 is WSHSY and CDR2 is SAAADI in the germline V gene. The CDR3 consists of 17 residues. Unmatched junction bases numbered 9, after V lost 1 base and J lost 7 bases.

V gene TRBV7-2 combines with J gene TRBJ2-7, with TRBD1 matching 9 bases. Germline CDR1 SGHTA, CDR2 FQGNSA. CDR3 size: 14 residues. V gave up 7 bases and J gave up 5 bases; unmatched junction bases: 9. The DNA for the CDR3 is TGTGCCAGCACCCGACTCGGGACAGGGCACGAGCAGTACTTC. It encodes CASTRLGTGHEQYF.

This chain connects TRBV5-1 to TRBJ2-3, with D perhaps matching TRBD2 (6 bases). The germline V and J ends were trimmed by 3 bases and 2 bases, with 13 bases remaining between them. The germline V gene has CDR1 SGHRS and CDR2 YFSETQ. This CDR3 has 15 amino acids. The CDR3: CASSSGGGNTDTQYF. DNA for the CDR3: TGCGCCAGCAGCTCGGGTGGGGGGAACACAGATACGCAGTATTTT.

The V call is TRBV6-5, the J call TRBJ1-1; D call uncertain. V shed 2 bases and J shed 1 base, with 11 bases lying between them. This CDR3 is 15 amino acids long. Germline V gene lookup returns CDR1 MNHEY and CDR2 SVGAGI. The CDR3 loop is CASSYEGRGNTEAFF. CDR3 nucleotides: TGTGCCAGCAGTTACGAAGGACGGGGGAACACTGAAGCTTTCTTT.

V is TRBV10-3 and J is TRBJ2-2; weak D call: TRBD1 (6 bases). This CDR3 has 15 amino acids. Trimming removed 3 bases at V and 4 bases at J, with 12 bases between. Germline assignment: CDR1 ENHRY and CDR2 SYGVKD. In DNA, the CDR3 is TGTGCCATCAGTGATCAGGGGACCGGCACCGGGGAGCTGTTTTTT. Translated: CAISDQGTGTGELFF.

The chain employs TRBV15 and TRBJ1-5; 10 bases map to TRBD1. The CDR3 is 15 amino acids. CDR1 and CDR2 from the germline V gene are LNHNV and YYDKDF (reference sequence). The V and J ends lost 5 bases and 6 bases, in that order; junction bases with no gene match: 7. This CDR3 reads CATSRGQGEVQPQHF. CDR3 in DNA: TGTGCCACCAGCCGCGGACAGGGGGAGGTTCAGCCCCAGCATTTT.

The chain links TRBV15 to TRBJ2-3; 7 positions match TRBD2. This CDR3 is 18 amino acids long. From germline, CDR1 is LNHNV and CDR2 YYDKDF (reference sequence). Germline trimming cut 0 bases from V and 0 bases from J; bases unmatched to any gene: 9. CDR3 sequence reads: CATSREYGKLASTDTQYF. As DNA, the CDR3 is TGTGCCACCAGCAGAGAGTATGGGAAACTAGCGAGCACAGATACGCAGTATTTT.

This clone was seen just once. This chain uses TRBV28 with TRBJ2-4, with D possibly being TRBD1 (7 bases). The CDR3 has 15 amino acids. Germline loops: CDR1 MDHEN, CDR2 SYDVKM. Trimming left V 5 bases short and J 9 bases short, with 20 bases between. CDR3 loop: CASSTIQGRPGIQYF. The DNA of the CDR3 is TGTGCCAGCAGTACCATACAGGGGAGGCCTGGCATTCAGTACTTC.

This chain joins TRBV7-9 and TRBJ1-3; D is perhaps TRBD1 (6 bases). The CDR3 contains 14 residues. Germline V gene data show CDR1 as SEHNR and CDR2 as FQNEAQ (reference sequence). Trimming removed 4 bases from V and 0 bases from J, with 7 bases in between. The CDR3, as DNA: TGTGCCAGCAGCTGGGACATCTCTGGAAACACCATATATTTT. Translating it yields CASSWDISGNTIYF.

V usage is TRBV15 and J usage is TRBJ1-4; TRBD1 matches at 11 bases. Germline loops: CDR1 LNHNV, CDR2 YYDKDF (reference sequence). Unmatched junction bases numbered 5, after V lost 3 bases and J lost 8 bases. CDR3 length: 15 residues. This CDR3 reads CATSRSGTGGEKLFF. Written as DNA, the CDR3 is TGTGCCACCAGCAGGTCCGGGACAGGGGGGGAAAAACTGTTTTTT.

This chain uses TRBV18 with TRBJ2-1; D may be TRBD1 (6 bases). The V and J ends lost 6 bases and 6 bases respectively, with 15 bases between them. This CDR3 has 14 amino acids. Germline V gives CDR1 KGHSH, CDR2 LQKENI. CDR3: CASSREGTSNEQFF. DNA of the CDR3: TGTGCCAGCTCGCGAGAAGGGACAAGCAATGAGCAGTTCTTC.

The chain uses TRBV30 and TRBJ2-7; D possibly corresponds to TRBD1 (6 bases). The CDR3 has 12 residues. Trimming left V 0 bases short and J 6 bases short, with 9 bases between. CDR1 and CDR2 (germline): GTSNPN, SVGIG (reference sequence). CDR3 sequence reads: CAWSVWDTEQYF. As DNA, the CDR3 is TGTGCCTGGAGTGTTTGGGACACCGAGCAGTACTTC.

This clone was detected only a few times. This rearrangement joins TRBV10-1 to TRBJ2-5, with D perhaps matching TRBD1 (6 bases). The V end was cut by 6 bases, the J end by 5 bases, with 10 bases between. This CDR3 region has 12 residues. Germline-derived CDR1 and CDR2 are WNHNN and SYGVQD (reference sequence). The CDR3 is CASSRDKETQYF. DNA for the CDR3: TGCGCCAGCAGCCGGGACAAGGAGACCCAGTACTTC.

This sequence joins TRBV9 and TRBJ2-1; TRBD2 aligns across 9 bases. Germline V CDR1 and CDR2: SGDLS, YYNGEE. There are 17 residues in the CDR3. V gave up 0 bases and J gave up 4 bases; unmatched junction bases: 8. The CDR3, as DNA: TGTGCCAGCAGCGTAGGAGGTAGCGGGGGTTCATACAATGAGCAGTTCTTC. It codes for CASSVGGSGGSYNEQFF.

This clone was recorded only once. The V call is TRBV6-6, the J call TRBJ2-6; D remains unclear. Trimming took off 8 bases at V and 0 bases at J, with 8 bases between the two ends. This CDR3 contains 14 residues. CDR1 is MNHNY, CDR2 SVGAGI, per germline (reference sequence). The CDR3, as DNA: TGTGCCAGCTTAGTAAGCTCTGGGGCCAACGTCCTGACTTTC. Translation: CASLVSSGANVLTF.

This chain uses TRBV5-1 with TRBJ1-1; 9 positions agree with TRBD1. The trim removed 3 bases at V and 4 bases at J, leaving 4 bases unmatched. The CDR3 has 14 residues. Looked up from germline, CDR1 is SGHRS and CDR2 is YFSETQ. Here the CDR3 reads CASSYLTGGTEAFF. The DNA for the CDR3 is TGCGCCAGCAGCTACCTGACAGGGGGCACTGAAGCTTTCTTT.

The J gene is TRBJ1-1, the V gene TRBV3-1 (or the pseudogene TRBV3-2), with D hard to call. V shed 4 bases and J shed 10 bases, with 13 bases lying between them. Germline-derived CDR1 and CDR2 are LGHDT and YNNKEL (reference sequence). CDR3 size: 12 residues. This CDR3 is CASSLVGRRAFF. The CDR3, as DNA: TGTGCCAGCAGCCTGGTCGGGAGGAGAGCTTTCTTT.

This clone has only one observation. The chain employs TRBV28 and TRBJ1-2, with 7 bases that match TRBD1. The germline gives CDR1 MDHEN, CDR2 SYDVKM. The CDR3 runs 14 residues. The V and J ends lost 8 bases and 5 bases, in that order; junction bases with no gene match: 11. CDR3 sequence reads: CASLRLTGRYGYTF. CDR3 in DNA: TGTGCCAGCCTTCGGTTGACAGGGAGATATGGCTACACCTTC.

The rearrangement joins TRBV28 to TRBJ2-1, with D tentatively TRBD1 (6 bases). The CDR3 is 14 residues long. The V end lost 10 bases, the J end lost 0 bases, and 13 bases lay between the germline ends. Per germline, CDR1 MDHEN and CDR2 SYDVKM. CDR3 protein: CATERGGSYNEQFF. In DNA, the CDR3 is TGTGCCACCGAGAGAGGGGGCTCCTACAATGAGCAGTTCTTC.

The CDR3 DNA reads as TGTGCCACCAGTGGGCAAGGGGGGGTGACTGAGGCCCTCCACTTT. Its protein product is CATSGQGGVTEALHF. This chain connects TRBV24-1 to TRBJ1-6; D is possibly TRBD1 (6 bases). Germline V lookup: CDR1 KGHDR, CDR2 SFDVKD. The CDR3 runs 15 residues. With 5 bases removed from V and 14 bases from J, the gap between germline ends came to 21 bases.

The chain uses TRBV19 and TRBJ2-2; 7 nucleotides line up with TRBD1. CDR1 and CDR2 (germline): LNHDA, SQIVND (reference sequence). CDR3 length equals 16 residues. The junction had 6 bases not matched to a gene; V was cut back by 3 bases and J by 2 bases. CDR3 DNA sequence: TGTGCCAGTAGTATTCTTGGACAGGTCAACACCGGGGAGCTGTTTTTT. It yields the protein CASSILGQVNTGELFF.

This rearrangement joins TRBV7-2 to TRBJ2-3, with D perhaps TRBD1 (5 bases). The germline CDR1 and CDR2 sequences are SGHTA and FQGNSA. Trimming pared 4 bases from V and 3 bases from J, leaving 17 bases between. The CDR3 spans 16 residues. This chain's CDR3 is CASSSRWQGLTDTQYF. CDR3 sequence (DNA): TGTGCCAGCAGCTCCAGGTGGCAGGGTCTGACAGATACGCAGTATTTT.

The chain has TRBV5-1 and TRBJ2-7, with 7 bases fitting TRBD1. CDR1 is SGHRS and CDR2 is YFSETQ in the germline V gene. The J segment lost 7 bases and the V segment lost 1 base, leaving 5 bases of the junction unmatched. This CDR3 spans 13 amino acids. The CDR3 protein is CASSLTTTGEQYF. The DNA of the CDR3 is TGCGCCAGCAGCTTGACTACGACAGGGGAGCAGTACTTC. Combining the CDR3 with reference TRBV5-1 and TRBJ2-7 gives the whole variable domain KAGVTQTPRYLIKTRGQQVTLSCSPISGHRSVSWYQQTPGQGLQFLFEYFSETQRNKGNFPGRFSGRQFSNSRSEMNVSTLELGDSALYLCASSLTTTGEQYFGPGTRLTVT.

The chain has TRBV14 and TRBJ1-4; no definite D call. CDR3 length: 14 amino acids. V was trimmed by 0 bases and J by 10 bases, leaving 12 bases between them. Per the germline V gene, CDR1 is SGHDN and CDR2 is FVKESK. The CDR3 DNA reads TGTGCCAGCAGCCAAGAAACGGCCGGAGGAAAACTGTTTTTT. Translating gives CASSQETAGGKLFF.